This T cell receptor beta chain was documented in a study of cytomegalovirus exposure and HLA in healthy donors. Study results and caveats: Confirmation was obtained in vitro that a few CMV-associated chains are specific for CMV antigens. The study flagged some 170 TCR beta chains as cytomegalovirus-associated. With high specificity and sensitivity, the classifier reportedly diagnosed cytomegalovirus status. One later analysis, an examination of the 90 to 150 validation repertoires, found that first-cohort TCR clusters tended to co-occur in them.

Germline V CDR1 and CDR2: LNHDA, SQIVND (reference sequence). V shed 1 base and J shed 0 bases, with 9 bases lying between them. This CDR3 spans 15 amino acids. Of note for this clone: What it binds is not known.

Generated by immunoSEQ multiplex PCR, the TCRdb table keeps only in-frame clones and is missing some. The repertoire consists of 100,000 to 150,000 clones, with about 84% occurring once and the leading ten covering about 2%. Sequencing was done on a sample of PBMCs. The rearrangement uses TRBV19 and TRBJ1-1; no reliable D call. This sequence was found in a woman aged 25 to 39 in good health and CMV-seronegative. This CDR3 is CASSIGTDMNTEAFF. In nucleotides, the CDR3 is TGTGCCAGTAGTATAGGAACAGATATGAACACTGAAGCTTTCTTT.